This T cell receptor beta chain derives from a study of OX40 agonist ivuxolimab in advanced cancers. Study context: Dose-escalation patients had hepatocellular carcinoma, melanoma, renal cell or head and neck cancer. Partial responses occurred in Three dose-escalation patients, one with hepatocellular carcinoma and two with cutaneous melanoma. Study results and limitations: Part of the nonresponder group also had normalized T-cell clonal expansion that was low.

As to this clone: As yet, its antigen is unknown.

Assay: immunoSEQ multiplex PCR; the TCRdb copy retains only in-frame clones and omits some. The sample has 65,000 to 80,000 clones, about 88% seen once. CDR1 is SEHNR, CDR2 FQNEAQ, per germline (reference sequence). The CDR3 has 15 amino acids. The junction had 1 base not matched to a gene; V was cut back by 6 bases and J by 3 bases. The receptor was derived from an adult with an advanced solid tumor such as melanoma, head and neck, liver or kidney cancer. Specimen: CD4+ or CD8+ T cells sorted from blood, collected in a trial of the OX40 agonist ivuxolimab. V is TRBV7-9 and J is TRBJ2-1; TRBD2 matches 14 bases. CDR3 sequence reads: CASRGTSGGYNEQFF. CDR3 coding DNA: TGTGCCAGCAGAGGGACTAGCGGGGGCTACAATGAGCAGTTCTTC.